Listed below are T cell receptor beta chains from one sample, sequenced in a study of T cells after yellow fever vaccination. TCRdb re-derived calls from the 5' RACE reads in MiXCR, one entry per CDR3 protein. The repertoire includes some 70,000 distinct CDR3 sequences, under 8% of them detected once, and 30% to 45% sits in the top ten. The sample was CD8+ T cells sorted from PBMCs, taken roughly seven weeks after the first yellow fever vaccination. These receptors all come from a man younger than 30 who received the YFV17D yellow fever vaccine. Both conserved end residues are part of each CDR3. A D gene is named only where the DNA matches it firmly. Not every row has a clone size; where given, it reads once, few, many or a size class.

TRBV19	.	.	TRBJ1-2	CASSITPGGDSYTF	TGTGCCAGTAGTATAACGCCAGGAGGAGATAGCTACACCTTC
TRBV29-1	.	many	TRBJ2-5	CSVEEGEETQYF	TGCAGCGTTGAAGAGGGGGAAGAGACCCAGTACTTC
TRBV4-1	.	many	TRBJ2-7	CASSPLRGYEQYF	TGCGCCAGCAGCCCCTTGAGGGGCTACGAGCAGTACTTC
TRBV6-2/TRBV6-3	TRBD2	few	TRBJ2-3	CASSYLRMSTSGDPTDTQYF	TGTGCCAGCAGTTACCTTCGGATGTCAACTAGCGGGGACCCCACAGATACGCAGTATTTT
TRBV7-9	.	.	TRBJ1-5	CASSPGETMLQPQHF	TGTGCCAGCAGCCCCGGGGAGACCATGTTGCAGCCCCAGCATTTT
TRBV12-3/TRBV12-4	.	few	TRBJ2-3	CASSDNPRADTQYF	TGTGCCAGCAGCGATAACCCCAGGGCAGATACGCAGTATTTT
TRBV7-3	TRBD2	many	TRBJ2-3	CASALTSGGTDTQYF	TGTGCCAGCGCCCTGACTAGCGGGGGCACAGATACGCAGTATTTT
TRBV12-3/TRBV12-4	.	many	TRBJ1-5	CASSLASQPQHF	TGTGCCAGCAGTTTGGCTTCCCAGCCCCAGCATTTT
TRBV9	.	.	TRBJ1-1	CASRGTVNTEAFF	TGTGCCAGCAGAGGGACGGTGAACACTGAAGCTTTCTTT
TRBV29-1	TRBD1	many	TRBJ2-7	CSVDRDHEQYF	TGCAGCGTCGACAGGGACCACGAGCAGTACTTC
TRBV9	.	many	TRBJ2-2	CASSGYSLGGELFF	TGTGCCAGCAGCGGGTACAGCTTAGGTGGGGAGCTGTTTTTT
TRBV10-3	.	many	TRBJ2-1	CAIRKISADEQFF	TGTGCCATCAGAAAAATTTCGGCGGATGAGCAGTTCTTC
TRBV4-3	.	many	TRBJ2-7	CASSQGRQLYEQYF	TGCGCCAGCAGCCAAGGACGTCAGCTCTACGAGCAGTACTTC
TRBV2	.	few	TRBJ2-5	CASSEGSQYF	TGTGCCAGCAGTGAAGGGTCCCAGTACTTC
TRBV5-5	TRBD1	many	TRBJ2-1	CASSLGDSRYNEQFF	TGTGCCAGCAGCTTGGGGGACAGCCGTTACAATGAGCAGTTCTTC
TRBV5-1	TRBD1	many	TRBJ2-7	CASSWGWTGSSEQYF	TGCGCCAGCAGCTGGGGTTGGACAGGGTCGAGCGAGCAGTACTTC
TRBV7-9	.	few	TRBJ2-3	CASSIPTVASTDTQYF	TGTGCCAGCAGCATCCCGACAGTCGCCAGCACAGATACGCAGTATTTT
TRBV5-1	.	many	TRBJ1-1	CASSLVGMEAFF	TGCGCCAGCAGCTTGGTCGGGATGGAAGCTTTCTTT
TRBV7-8	.	many	TRBJ1-2	CASSLDTVYGYTF	TGTGCCAGCAGCTTAGACACGGTCTACGGCTACACCTTC
TRBV5-1	.	many	TRBJ2-5	CASSPRFPGWETQYF	TGCGCCAGCAGCCCCCGTTTCCCAGGCTGGGAGACCCAGTACTTC
TRBV20-1	.	many	TRBJ2-1	CSARELKVTPSEQFF	TGCAGTGCTAGAGAATTGAAAGTGACTCCCAGTGAGCAGTTCTTC
TRBV5-1	.	many	TRBJ2-2	CASSSGQNTGELFF	TGCGCCAGCAGCTCGGGACAGAACACCGGGGAGCTGTTTTTT
TRBV4-1	.	few	TRBJ2-7	CASSPLADNRYEQYF	TGCGCCAGCAGCCCGTTAGCCGACAATCGGTACGAGCAGTACTTC
TRBV7-9	.	many	TRBJ1-1	CASSDTNTEAFF	TGTGCCAGCAGCGATACGAACACTGAAGCTTTCTTT
TRBV5-8	.	few	TRBJ1-1	CASSLSPWVTEAFF	TGTGCCAGCAGCTTGAGTCCCTGGGTCACTGAAGCTTTCTTT
TRBV20-1	TRBD1	many	TRBJ1-6	CSARGGQGASPLHF	TGCAGTGCTAGAGGGGGACAGGGGGCCTCACCCCTCCACTTT
TRBV19	.	many	TRBJ2-1	CASSTYRAQFF	TGTGCCAGTAGTACCTACAGGGCTCAGTTCTTC
TRBV12-3/TRBV12-4	.	many	TRBJ1-5	CASSFHRGRPGQPQHF	TGTGCCAGCAGTTTCCACCGGGGGCGGCCGGGTCAGCCCCAGCATTTT
TRBV7-2	TRBD1	many	TRBJ2-7	CASRHGQGRTYEQYF	TGTGCCAGCAGACATGGACAGGGAAGAACCTACGAGCAGTACTTC
TRBV5-1	.	many	TRBJ2-1	CASSFGWVNNEQFF	TGCGCCAGCAGCTTCGGTTGGGTTAACAATGAGCAGTTCTTC
TRBV5-1	TRBD2	.	TRBJ2-1	CASSLAGGAGNEQFF	TGCGCCAGCAGCTTGGCGGGGGGGGCAGGCAATGAGCAGTTCTTC
TRBV15	TRBD2	.	TRBJ2-5	CATRWRGAQETQYF	TGTGCCACCAGGTGGCGGGGGGCCCAAGAGACCCAGTACTTC
TRBV7-6	.	many	TRBJ2-7	CASSLGAGALYEQYF	TGTGCCAGCAGCTTAGGTGCGGGGGCCCTCTACGAGCAGTACTTC
TRBV5-4	.	.	TRBJ1-1	CASSPDLRGGTEAFF	TGTGCCAGCAGCCCTGATCTGCGGGGTGGAACTGAAGCTTTCTTT
TRBV27	.	many	TRBJ1-2	CASSPTWGADYGYTF	TGTGCCAGCAGTCCCACGTGGGGCGCAGACTATGGCTACACCTTC
TRBV19	.	many	TRBJ1-2	CASTVGGYGYTF	TGTGCCAGTACCGTTGGGGGGTATGGCTACACCTTC
TRBV9	.	few	TRBJ2-6	CASSVDPQASSGANVLTF	TGTGCCAGCAGCGTAGATCCGCAGGCGTCTTCTGGGGCCAACGTCCTGACTTTC
TRBV12-5	.	many	TRBJ2-2	CASGLVTGVNTGELFF	TGTGCTAGTGGTTTGGTAACCGGGGTTAACACCGGGGAGCTGTTTTTT
TRBV6-2/TRBV6-3	.	many	TRBJ2-5	CASSYHTSDSEPPETQYF	TGTGCCAGCAGTTACCACACATCTGACAGCGAGCCTCCAGAGACCCAGTACTTC
TRBV20-1	.	many	TRBJ1-5	CSASSRGNQPQHF	TGCAGTGCTAGCTCCAGGGGCAATCAGCCCCAGCATTTT
TRBV4-2	.	many	TRBJ1-1	CASSQEDRWEAFF	TGTGCCAGCAGCCAGGAGGACAGATGGGAAGCTTTCTTT
TRBV9	TRBD2	.	TRBJ2-5	CASSDGTSGGEEETQYF	TGTGCCAGCAGCGATGGGACTAGCGGGGGGGAGGAAGAGACCCAGTACTTC